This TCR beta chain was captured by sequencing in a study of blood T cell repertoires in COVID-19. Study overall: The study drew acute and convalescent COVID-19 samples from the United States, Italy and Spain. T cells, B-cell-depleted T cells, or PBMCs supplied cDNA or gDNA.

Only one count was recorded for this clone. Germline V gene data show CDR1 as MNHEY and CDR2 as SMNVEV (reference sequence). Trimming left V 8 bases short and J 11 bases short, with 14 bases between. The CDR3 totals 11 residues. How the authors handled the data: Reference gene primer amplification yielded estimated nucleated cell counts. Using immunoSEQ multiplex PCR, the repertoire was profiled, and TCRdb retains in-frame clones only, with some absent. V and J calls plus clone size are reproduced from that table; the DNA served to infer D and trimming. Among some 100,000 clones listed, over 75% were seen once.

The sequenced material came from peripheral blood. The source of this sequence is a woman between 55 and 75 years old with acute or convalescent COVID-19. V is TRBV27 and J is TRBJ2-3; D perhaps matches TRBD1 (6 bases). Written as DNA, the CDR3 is TGTGCCAGCGGAACCGGGACAAAGCAGTATTTT. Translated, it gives CASGTGTKQYF.